These 20 T cell receptor beta chains were sequenced from one sample in a study of cytomegalovirus exposure and HLA in healthy donors. The PCR contained 60 Vbeta and 13 Jbeta primers. Profiling relied on immunoSEQ multiplex PCR, and the TCRdb table lists in-frame clones only, not all of them. Of about 81,000 clones in the sample, about 90% were seen once. The source material was PBMCs. The receptors stem from a young man in good health and CMV-seronegative.

The J gene is TRBJ2-3, the V gene TRBV4-2, with TRBD2 as a possible D gene (5 bases). The germline V and J ends were trimmed by 0 bases and 2 bases, with 12 bases remaining between them. Germline CDR1 reads LGHNA; CDR2 reads YNFKEQ. The CDR3 covers 16 residues. CDR3 protein: CASSQDSAANTDTQYF. The CDR3 coding sequence is TGTGCCAGCAGCCAAGATAGCGCGGCTAACACAGATACGCAGTATTTT.

Turning to this clone: This sample also contains other DNA sequences that code for the same CDR3. V and J are TRBV19 and TRBJ2-2, with D hard to call. With 5 bases removed from V and 5 bases from J, the gap between germline ends came to 12 bases. This CDR3 region has 14 residues. Germline lookup yields CDR1 LNHDA and CDR2 SQIVND (reference sequence). CDR3 loop: CASSVLRSTGELFF. The CDR3 DNA is TGTGCCAGTAGTGTTCTGAGGAGTACCGGGGAGCTGTTTTTT. Drawing the rest from reference TRBV19 and TRBJ2-2, the complete variable domain is DGGITQSPKYLFRKEGQNVTLSCEQNLNHDAMYWYRQDPGQGLRLIYYSQIVNDFQKGDIAEGYSVSREKKESFPLTVTSAQKNPTAFYLCASSVLRSTGELFFGEGSRLTVL.

The V call is TRBV4-2, the J call TRBJ1-2, with a weak D call TRBD1 (5 bases). V lost 0 bases to trimming and J lost 4 bases, with 15 bases between them. The CDR3 is 16 amino acids. The V gene's germline CDR1 is LGHNA and CDR2 YNFKEQ. The CDR3 DNA reads TGTGCCAGCAGCCAAGATTACGACAGTACGTTCTATGGCTACACCTTC. As protein: CASSQDYDSTFYGYTF.

V is TRBV28 and J is TRBJ2-5; tentative D call: TRBD1 (5 bases). The assigned J gene may be wrong: the sequence end matches TRBJ2-7 better. CDR3 length equals 14 residues. Germline V lookup: CDR1 MDHEN, CDR2 SYDVKM. In DNA form, the CDR3 reads TGTGCCAGCACCTGGGGCAGGGCCTCCTACGAGCAGTACTTC. This translates into CASTWGRASYEQYF.

The chain has TRBV19 and TRBJ2-3, with 7 bases identical to TRBD1. Trimming at V came to 4 bases and at J to 2 bases, leaving 12 bases not matched to a gene. Germline lookup yields CDR1 LNHDA and CDR2 SQIVND (reference sequence). The CDR3 sequence is 17 residues long. DNA of the CDR3: TGTGCCAGTAGTAAACGATGGACAGGACGTTACACAGATACGCAGTATTTT. It encodes CASSKRWTGRYTDTQYF.

V and J are TRBV6-6 and TRBJ2-3, with 7 bases aligning to TRBD2. This CDR3 is built from 11 residues. Per the germline V gene, CDR1 is MNHNY and CDR2 is SVGAGI (reference sequence). V shed 5 bases and J 9 bases; nucleotides not matched to a gene: 2. CDR3 in amino acids: CASSLSGTQYF. For the CDR3, the DNA is TGTGCCAGCAGTCTTAGCGGGACGCAGTATTTT.

The CDR3, as DNA: TGTGCCAGCAGCTGGGATAGCGGGAGCCTAGACGAGCAGTACTTC. It yields the protein CASSWDSGSLDEQYF. The V call is TRBV7-9, the J call TRBJ2-7, with TRBD2 matching 9 bases. Trimming at V came to 4 bases and at J to 5 bases, leaving 9 bases not matched to a gene. The CDR3 runs 15 residues. Germline CDR1 reads SEHNR; CDR2 reads FQNEAQ (reference sequence). Complete variable domain (other parts from reference TRBV7-9 and TRBJ2-7): DTGVSQNPRHKITKRGQNVTFRCDPISEHNRLYWYRQTLGQGPEFLTYFQNEAQLEKSRLLSDRFSAERPKGSFSTLEIQRTEQGDSAMYLCASSWDSGSLDEQYFGPGTRLTVT.

The V gene is TRBV5-1, the J gene TRBJ2-3, with D perhaps TRBD2 (7 bases). The V and J ends lost 7 bases and 5 bases respectively, with 20 bases between them. The CDR3 extends over 15 amino acids. The germline V gene encodes CDR1 SGHRS and CDR2 YFSETQ. This CDR3 reads CASFVDPGGRDTQYF. In DNA form, the CDR3 reads TGCGCCAGCTTTGTAGACCCCGGGGGGCGAGATACGCAGTATTTT.

Worth noting for this clone: One end of the junction fails to match germline, which may point to a read error. This chain connects TRBV7-9 to TRBJ2-7; TRBD2 agrees at 10 bases. The length of the CDR3 is 15 residues. Germline assignment: CDR1 SEHNR and CDR2 FQNEAQ (reference sequence). The CDR3 reads CSSSQAGGRTYEQYF. CDR3 nucleotide sequence: TGTTCCAGCAGCCAAGCGGGAGGGCGAACCTACGAGCAGTACTTC.

The chain joins TRBV28 to TRBJ2-7; weak D call: TRBD1 (6 bases). The CDR3 extends over 14 amino acids. Trimming shortened V by 5 bases and J by 2 bases, and 13 bases separated the two germline ends. The germline V gene encodes CDR1 MDHEN and CDR2 SYDVKM. This CDR3 reads CASSIEPGAYEQYF. The DNA of the CDR3 is TGTGCCAGCAGTATTGAGCCAGGGGCCTACGAGCAGTACTTC.

The rearrangement joins TRBV5-8 to TRBJ2-7; D is perhaps TRBD1 (5 bases). The CDR3 totals 12 residues. V was clipped by 7 bases and J by 2 bases, with 10 bases between them. The germline V gene encodes CDR1 SGHTS and CDR2 YDEGEE. The CDR3 loop is CASAGIAYEQYF. Here the CDR3 DNA reads TGTGCCAGCGCAGGGATCGCCTACGAGCAGTACTTC.

This chain connects TRBV5-4 to TRBJ2-1; weak D call: TRBD1 (7 bases). CDR3 length equals 18 residues. Per germline, CDR1 SGHNT and CDR2 YYREEE (reference sequence). V lost 4 bases and J 4 bases, leaving 24 bases between the germline ends. For the CDR3, the DNA is TGTGCCAGCAGCCCTCCCGCGGTGGGCAGGGGGACTTACAATGAGCAGTTCTTC. Encoded protein: CASSPPAVGRGTYNEQFF.

The chain is built from TRBV28 and TRBJ1-2, with D maybe TRBD1 (5 bases). From germline, CDR1 is MDHEN and CDR2 SYDVKM. The V gene lost 5 bases and the J gene lost 4 bases, with 11 bases spanning the gap. This CDR3 is built from 13 residues. The CDR3: CASSGAGFYGYTF. For the CDR3, the DNA is TGTGCCAGCAGTGGGGCGGGGTTCTATGGCTACACCTTC.

The genes are TRBV28 and TRBJ1-5, with no clear D. Between the trimmed V and J ends, which lost 7 bases and 7 bases, there was a span of 5 bases. The CDR3 contains 10 residues. Germline CDR1 and CDR2: MDHEN and SYDVKM. CDR3 bases: TGTGCCAGCAACGGGCAGCCCCAGCATTTT. Translated, it gives CASNGQPQHF.

The J gene is TRBJ1-3, the V gene TRBV21-1. TRBV21-1 is a pseudogene. The CDR3 is 18 residues long. DNA for the CDR3: TGTGCCAGCAGCAAAAAGGGTGGGTGGCGCCCGGCCCTCGGGGCCATATATTTT. Translated: CASSKKGGWRPALGAIYF.

V usage is TRBV4-3 and J usage is TRBJ2-2, with a possible D match to TRBD2 (5 bases). The length of the CDR3 is 16 residues. Germline V gene lookup returns CDR1 LGHNA and CDR2 YSLEER. Trimming removed 1 base at V and 3 bases at J, with 12 bases between. DNA of the CDR3: TGCGCCAGCAGCCAAGTCGTTGGGAGAGACACCGGGGAGCTGTTTTTT. Its protein product is CASSQVVGRDTGELFF.

V usage is TRBV7-8 and J usage is TRBJ2-2, with TRBD2 matching 7 bases. J lost 5 bases, V lost 0 bases, and 15 bases had no gene match. This CDR3 spans 19 amino acids. Germline CDR1 reads SGHVS; CDR2 reads FQNEAQ. CDR3 amino acids: CASSLAPTGGGIMTGELFF. CDR3 nucleotide sequence: TGTGCCAGCAGCTTAGCACCCACGGGGGGTGGGATTATGACCGGGGAGCTGTTTTTT. The variable domain in full, completed from reference TRBV7-8 and TRBJ2-2, reads GAGVSQSPRYKVAKRGQDVALRCDPISGHVSLFWYQQALGQGPEFLTYFQNEAQLDKSGLPSDRFFAERPEGSVSTLKIQRTQQEDSAVYLCASSLAPTGGGIMTGELFFGEGSRLTVL.

The rearrangement links TRBV7-2 to TRBJ2-2; no definite D call. CDR3 length: 15 amino acids. Germline loops: CDR1 SGHTA, CDR2 FQGNSA. The V end was cut by 2 bases, the J end by 1 base, with 8 bases between. The CDR3 nucleotides read TGTGCCAGCAGCTTAAGTAGACAGAACACCGGGGAGCTGTTTTTT. It translates to CASSLSRQNTGELFF.

The chain has TRBV2 and TRBJ2-7; 9 nucleotides agree with TRBD2. V trimming: 7 bases; J trimming: 3 bases; junction bases outside the gene matches: 1. Germline V lookup: CDR1 SNHLY, CDR2 FYNNEI. This CDR3 spans 12 amino acids. The CDR3 bases are TGTGCCAGCATTAGCGGGAGCTACGAGCAGTACTTC. It translates to CASISGSYEQYF. Full variable domain (missing parts from reference TRBV2 and TRBJ2-7): EPEVTQTPSHQVTQMGQEVILRCVPISNHLYFYWYRQILGQKVEFLVSFYNNEISEKSEIFDDQFSVERPDGSNFTLKIRSTKLEDSAMYFCASISGSYEQYFGPGTRLTVT.

This chain connects TRBV29-1 to TRBJ2-5; 8 bases agree with TRBD1. Trimming took 6 bases from V and 5 from J; bases not matched to a gene: 8. Germline CDR1 SQVTM, CDR2 ANQGSEA. This CDR3 has 13 amino acids. The CDR3 is CSVDRGKWETQYF. CDR3 DNA: TGCAGCGTCGACAGGGGCAAGTGGGAGACCCAGTACTTC.